These T cell receptor beta chains were read from a single sample in a study of blood T cell repertoires in COVID-19. Profiled with immunoSEQ multiplex PCR; TCRdb holds only in-frame clones, not every one. Of 100,000 to 130,000 clones in the sample, about 93% are singletons; the top ten hold less than 1.5%. Sequenced material: peripheral blood. The source is a woman under 40 with acute or convalescent COVID-19. The CDR3 runs from the conserved cysteine through the conserved F or W. D genes are given only for firm matches. The size field is filled for only some rows; it gives once, few, many or a size class.

CASSVSNYRGEEQYF TGTGCCAGCAGCGTATCAAACTACAGGGGGGAAGAGCAGTACTTC TRBJ2-7 TRBD1 NA TRBV9
CASSEGGFTGELFF TGTGCCAGCAGTGAAGGAGGGTTCACCGGGGAGCTGTTTTTT TRBJ2-2 NA NA TRBV2
CASRPRQGRDYGYTF TGCGCCAGCAGGCCCAGACAGGGAAGGGACTATGGCTACACCTTC TRBJ1-2 TRBD1 NA TRBV10-2
CASSLGLLSGNTIYF TGTGCCAGCAGTTTGGGACTCCTCTCTGGAAACACCATATATTTT TRBJ1-3 NA NA TRBV28
CASKSGAGGQQETQYF TGTGCCAGCAAATCGGGCGCGGGGGGTCAGCAAGAGACCCAGTACTTC TRBJ2-5 TRBD2 NA TRBV2
CASRGDRGYGYTF TGCGCCAGCAGGGGGGACAGGGGGTATGGCTACACCTTC TRBJ1-2 TRBD1 NA TRBV10-2
CASSLFWDRTNSPLHF TGCGCCAGCAGCTTGTTCTGGGACAGGACTAACTCACCCCTCCACTTT TRBJ1-6 TRBD1 few TRBV5-1
CASSPRTASGNTIYF TGTGCCAGCAGCCCCCGGACAGCCTCTGGAAACACCATATATTTT TRBJ1-3 NA NA TRBV11-3
CASSLTGFKTEAFF TGTGCCAGCAGCTTGACAGGTTTTAAAACTGAAGCTTTCTTT TRBJ1-1 NA few TRBV7-2
CASSVENSPLHF TGTGCCAGCAGTGTAGAAAATTCACCCCTCCACTTT TRBJ1-6 NA NA TRBV28
CASSLRQGDEAFF TGTGCCAGCAGCTTGCGTCAAGGAGATGAAGCTTTCTTT TRBJ1-1 NA once TRBV5-6
CATSDVGSQPQHF TGTGCCACCAGTGATGTAGGGAGTCAGCCCCAGCATTTT TRBJ1-5 NA NA TRBV24-1
CASNGQTNTEAFF TGTGCCAGCAACGGACAGACGAACACTGAAGCTTTCTTT TRBJ1-1 NA NA TRBV11-2
CASSPQYQETQYF TGTGCCAGCAGCCCTCAGTACCAAGAGACCCAGTACTTC TRBJ2-5 NA NA TRBV28
CASSTGVHGADTQYF TGCGCCAGCAGCACGGGAGTCCACGGCGCAGATACGCAGTATTTT TRBJ2-3 NA NA TRBV5-1
CASSELRQGAMRDTQYF TGTGCCAGCAGTGAACTTCGACAGGGGGCTATGCGAGATACGCAGTATTTT TRBJ2-3 TRBD1 NA TRBV2
CASRNLARRGAYGYTF TGTGCCAGCAGGAACTTAGCTCGCAGGGGAGCTTATGGCTACACCTTC TRBJ1-2 NA NA TRBV11-2
CASSQDRDVGYTF TGTGCCAGCAGCCAGGACAGGGACGTGGGCTACACCTTC TRBJ1-2 TRBD1 NA TRBV7-2
CASSHGTLISPLHF TGTGCCAGCAGCCACGGGACATTGATTTCACCCCTCCACTTT TRBJ1-6 NA NA TRBV4-2
CASSSGLLQFF TGTGCCAGCAGTTCGGGACTGCTTCAGTTCTTC TRBJ2-1 NA NA TRBV6-2/TRBV6-3
CASSSWTVINSPLHF TGTGCCAGCAGTTCATGGACAGTGATAAATTCACCCCTCCACTTT TRBJ1-6 NA NA TRBV27
CAISFRDSAYEQYF TGTGCCATCAGTTTCCGAGACTCGGCCTACGAGCAGTACTTC TRBJ2-7 NA few TRBV10-3
CASSDGGEETQYF TGCGCCAGCAGTGATGGCGGGGAAGAGACCCAGTACTTC TRBJ2-5 NA NA TRBV10-1
CASSVRAVGNTIYF TGTGCCAGCAGCGTGCGGGCTGTAGGAAACACCATATATTTT TRBJ1-3 NA many TRBV9
CASRMWEEVAFF TGTGCCAGCAGGATGTGGGAGGAGGTAGCTTTCTTT TRBJ1-1 NA NA TRBV28
CASSSFGAQETQYF TGTGCCAGCTCCTCGTTTGGGGCCCAAGAGACCCAGTACTTC TRBJ2-5 NA NA TRBV18
CASGAPNSPYEQYF TGTGCCAGCGGTGCACCAAACTCTCCCTACGAGCAGTACTTC TRBJ2-7 NA NA TRBV28
CASSRDWGTQETQYF TGTGCCAGCAGCCGGGACTGGGGCACACAAGAGACCCAGTACTTC TRBJ2-5 NA NA TRBV6-5
CAWSGPGQGNQPQHF TGTGCCTGGAGTGGACCGGGACAGGGCAATCAGCCCCAGCATTTT TRBJ1-5 TRBD1 NA TRBV30
CASTVAGGTDTQYF TGTGCCAGCACCGTAGCGGGGGGGACGGATACGCAGTATTTT TRBJ2-3 TRBD2 once TRBV7-2
CASSLETSGYNEQFF TGTGCCAGCAGCTTAGAAACTAGCGGTTACAATGAGCAGTTCTTC TRBJ2-1 TRBD2 NA TRBV11-3
CASSLQGYSGNTIYF TGCGCCAGCAGCTTACAGGGGTATTCTGGAAACACCATATATTTT TRBJ1-3 TRBD1 NA TRBV5-1
CASSWGPGNTEAFF TGTGCCAGCAGTTGGGGGCCAGGAAACACTGAAGCTTTCTTT TRBJ1-1 NA once TRBV27
CASSPTWMNTGELFF TGCGCCAGCAGCCCGACTTGGATGAACACCGGGGAGCTGTTTTTT TRBJ2-2 NA NA TRBV4-3
CASSVGPSAYEQYF TGTGCCAGCAGCGTAGGACCCAGCGCCTACGAGCAGTACTTC TRBJ2-7 NA once TRBV9
CASVDRGLNEQFF TGTGCCAGCGTAGACAGGGGGCTGAATGAGCAGTTCTTC TRBJ2-1 TRBD1 NA TRBV19
CASSPRGGRAEEQYF TGTGCCAGCTCACCACGGGGCGGGAGGGCCGAGGAGCAGTACTTC TRBJ2-7 TRBD2 NA TRBV18
CASSTSGGLREKLFF NA TRBJ1-4 NA NA TRBV6-5
CASSSYRGLGTGELFF TGTGCCAGCAGCTCCTACAGGGGGCTCGGCACCGGGGAGCTGTTTTTT TRBJ2-2 TRBD1 NA TRBV7-2
CASSSRREGPYNEQFF TGTGCCAGTAGTAGTAGGCGGGAGGGCCCCTACAATGAGCAGTTCTTC TRBJ2-1 TRBD2 once TRBV19
CASSQDGSPRPNSPLHF TGCGCCAGCAGCCAAGATGGGTCGCCGAGGCCCAATTCACCCCTCCACTTT TRBJ1-6 NA NA TRBV4-3
CASSLGWETWTDTQYF TGTGCCAGCAGCTTAGGCTGGGAGACTTGGACAGATACGCAGTATTTT TRBJ2-3 NA NA TRBV7-2
CASSQRDTIYF TGTGCCAGCAGCCAGCGGGACACCATATATTTT TRBJ1-3 NA few TRBV3-1/TRBV3-2
CASSLSTDTQYF TGTGCCAGCAGCCTAAGCACAGATACGCAGTATTTT TRBJ2-3 NA NA TRBV5-5
CASSQGQARGYGYTF TGTGCCAGCAGCCAAGGGCAAGCCAGGGGCTATGGCTACACCTTC TRBJ1-2 NA NA TRBV14
CAWSGKLSLTAINYGYTF TGTGCCTGGAGTGGAAAACTCTCGCTCACAGCTATTAACTATGGCTACACCTTC TRBJ1-2 NA NA TRBV30
CSASLDVASTF TGCAGTGCTTCCCTAGACGTTGCCTCCACCTTC TRBJ1-2 NA NA TRBV20-1
CASSLSQGRNQPQHF TGTGCCAGCAGTTTATCACAGGGGCGCAATCAGCCCCAGCATTTT TRBJ1-5 TRBD1 NA TRBV27
CASSNSDSIQETQYF TGTGCCAGCAGTAACTCGGACTCCATACAAGAGACCCAGTACTTC TRBJ2-5 NA NA TRBV6-5
CASSIRGDQPQHF TGTGCCAGCAGCATCCGGGGAGATCAGCCCCAGCATTTT TRBJ1-5 NA NA TRBV7-2
CASSQVRASRLSGANVLTF TGTGCCAGCAGCCAAGTGAGGGCCAGCAGACTCTCTGGGGCCAACGTCCTGACTTTC TRBJ2-6 NA NA TRBV14
CASSSEGLRASGRVDEQFF TGTGCCAGCAGTTCCGAGGGGCTGAGGGCTAGCGGGAGGGTCGATGAGCAGTTCTTC TRBJ2-1 TRBD2 once TRBV28
CAISGGRDTNYEQYF TGTGCCATCAGTGGGGGCCGGGACACCAACTACGAGCAGTACTTC TRBJ2-7 NA NA TRBV10-3
CAWSTGEETQYF TGTGCCTGGAGTACGGGGGAAGAGACCCAGTACTTC TRBJ2-5 NA NA TRBV30